This entry concerns a single T cell receptor (beta chain). Its antigen remains unidentified. Each CDR3 protein is one row after TCRdb ran MiXCR on the 5' RACE reads. The sample contains 690,000 or so distinct CDR3 sequences, approximately 6.1% of which appear only once. The data originate from a study of identical twins. Study findings and constraints: The study based its conclusions on cross-sectional statistical analysis and did not follow the same donors.

V was pared by 1 base and J by 3 bases, with 6 bases between. Germline CDR1 and CDR2: DFQATT and SNEGSKA (reference sequence). The CDR3 extends over 12 amino acids. Source material: naive T cells sorted from blood. This receptor was identified in a man aged 18 to 29 in good health. The gene calls are TRBV20-1 and TRBJ1-2; possibly TRBD1 for D (5 bases). The DNA for the CDR3 is TGCAGTGCTAGAGCAGGGCACTATGGCTACACCTTC. As protein: CSARAGHYGYTF.